Listed here are 5 T cell receptor beta chains from one sample, sequenced in a study of patients and donors after allogeneic stem cell transplantation. Via MiXCR, TCRdb re-called the RT-PCR reads, giving one row per CDR3 protein. The table lists hundreds of thousands of distinct CDR3 sequences, roughly 16% of them singletons. Material: blood, either unsorted or a sorted T cell fraction (not recorded which). These receptors came from a human donor who was either an allogeneic HSCT recipient or a stem cell or donor lymphocyte infusion donor (not recorded which). It is not recorded whose cells these are; they may come from a transplant donor.

This clonotype was counted a few times. The chain has TRBV5-1 and TRBJ2-6; the match to TRBD1 covers 9 bases. V lost 5 bases to trimming and J lost 3 bases; unmatched junction nucleotides: 3. There are 15 residues in the CDR3. In germline, CDR1 is SGHRS, CDR2 YFSETQ. The CDR3 sequence is CASRGQGLGANVLTF. The CDR3 DNA is TGCGCCAGCAGGGGACAGGGTCTTGGGGCCAACGTCCTGACTTTC.

The rearrangement uses TRBV5-1 and TRBJ2-3, with TRBD1 matching 9 bases. Germline V gene data show CDR1 as SGHRS and CDR2 as YFSETQ. CDR3 length: 15 residues. V trimming: 4 bases; J trimming: 2 bases; junction bases outside the gene matches: 5. The chain's CDR3 is CASSAGQGYTDTQYF. Written as DNA, the CDR3 is TGCGCCAGCAGCGCGGGACAGGGCTACACAGATACGCAGTATTTT. Full variable domain (remainder filled in from reference TRBV5-1 and TRBJ2-3): KAGVTQTPRYLIKTRGQQVTLSCSPISGHRSVSWYQQTPGQGLQFLFEYFSETQRNKGNFPGRFSGRQFSNSRSEMNVSTLELGDSALYLCASSAGQGYTDTQYFGPGTRLTVL.

This clonotype was seen a handful of times. This chain links TRBV5-1 with TRBJ1-1; 7 bases map to TRBD1. Trimming at V came to 2 bases and at J to 5 bases, leaving 6 bases not matched to a gene. CDR1 is SGHRS and CDR2 is YFSETQ in the germline V gene. This CDR3 spans 14 amino acids. The CDR3, as DNA: TGCGCCAGCAGCTTCTCGGGACAGAGAACTGAAGCTTTCTTT. It encodes CASSFSGQRTEAFF.

The rearrangement uses TRBV28 and TRBJ2-7; 12 bases map to TRBD2. CDR3 length: 15 amino acids. CDR1 is MDHEN, CDR2 SYDVKM, per germline. With V trimmed by 3 bases and J by 4 bases, 4 bases remained unmatched. The CDR3 DNA reads as TGTGCCAGCAGTTTGGTGACTAGCGGGAGATACGAGCAGTACTTC. This encodes CASSLVTSGRYEQYF.

This clonotype was detected only a few times. This rearrangement joins TRBV15 to TRBJ1-1, with D unresolved. The CDR3 contains 14 residues. Trimming pared 5 bases from V and 0 bases from J, leaving 10 bases between. Germline V gives CDR1 LNHNV, CDR2 YYDKDF (reference sequence). The CDR3 DNA sequence: TGTGCCACCAGCTTCGGACGGATGAACACTGAAGCTTTCTTT. This gives the protein CATSFGRMNTEAFF.